This T cell receptor (beta chain) was documented in a study of spatial heterogeneity in lung cancer. Study-wide results and limits: At tumor resection, ubiquitous expanded TCRs were detected in blood more often than later.

TCRdb redid the calling of the 5' RACE reads with MiXCR, one entry per CDR3 protein. The sample shows 28,000 or so distinct CDR3 sequences, more than 10% of them seen only once. J gave up 4 bases and V 2 bases, and 6 bases lay outside the gene matches. The CDR3 covers 16 residues. CDR1 and CDR2 (germline): SEHNR, FQNEAQ (reference sequence). Described time point: sample taken at primary tumor resection. Unsorted whole RNA from tumor, nontumor lung or frozen PBMC underwent sequencing. This clonotype was seen repeatedly, ten times or more. Its antigen is not known. The J gene is TRBJ2-3, the V gene TRBV7-9, with 10 nucleotides matching TRBD2. This sequence was found in a female donor with early-stage non-small cell lung cancer. The material was PBMCs, obtained at surgery. CDR3 sequence (DNA): TGTGCCAGCAGCTTATCCGGGACTAGCGTCGCAGATACGCAGTATTTT. It codes for CASSLSGTSVADTQYF.